These 24 T cell receptor beta chains originate from one sample sequenced in a study of low-dose radiotherapy and immunotherapy resistance in tumors. Using a constant-region primer together with a V-primer adapter, TCRs were subjected to 20 to 25 PCR cycles of amplification. TCRdb re-called the reads with MiXCR, one entry per CDR3 protein. The sample consists of tens of thousands of distinct CDR3 sequences, roughly 12% of them appearing once. The time point denotes: before trial treatment. The sequencing used PBMCs, collected before treatment. The receptor source for this set is a female donor with ovarian cancer.

Of note for this clonotype: With only one base between it and a far larger clone, this is likely a read error. The V gene is TRBV5-3, the J gene TRBJ2-1; perhaps TRBD2 as D (5 bases). TRBV5-3 is flagged as an ORF with uncertain function. This CDR3 comprises 15 residues. The CDR3 here is CASSLAASRGFGVFF. The DNA of the CDR3 is TGTGCCAGCAGCTTGGCTGCTAGCCGGGGATTTGGGGTGTTCTTC.

This clonotype has ten or more counts. The gene calls are TRBV29-1 and TRBJ1-4; unclear D gene. Trimming cost V 0 bases and J 5 bases, with 4 bases left between them. Germline V gives CDR1 SQVTM, CDR2 ANQGSEA. The CDR3 has 12 residues. Written as DNA, the CDR3 is TGCAGCGTTGAAGATCGGAATGAAAAACTGTTTTTT. This translates into CSVEDRNEKLFF.

This clonotype was recorded many times. This sequence joins TRBV6-2 or TRBV6-3 and TRBJ1-5; TRBD1 might be the D (5 bases). Germline CDR1 MNHEY, CDR2 SVGEGT. The CDR3 sequence is 13 residues long. The V and J ends lost 6 bases and 4 bases respectively, with 10 bases between them. The CDR3 loop is CASRFTGNQPQHF. The CDR3 region has the DNA TGTGCCAGCAGGTTCACAGGTAATCAGCCCCAGCATTTT.

This clonotype has at least ten counts. The chain employs TRBV3-1 and TRBJ2-3; 8 positions match TRBD2. This CDR3 has 16 amino acids. V was pared by 1 base and J by 4 bases, with 7 bases of the junction left unmatched. Germline CDR1 LGHDT, CDR2 YNNKEL (reference sequence). DNA of the CDR3: TGTGCCAGCAGCCAAGTTCGGACTAGCTTTCCAGATACGCAGTATTTT. Protein: CASSQVRTSFPDTQYF.

The rearrangement uses TRBV9 and TRBJ1-2; D possibly corresponds to TRBD1 (5 bases). Germline V lookup: CDR1 SGDLS, CDR2 YYNGEE. The CDR3 runs to 12 residues. V was clipped by 0 bases and J by 8 bases, with 8 bases between them. Here the CDR3 DNA reads TGTGCCAGCAGCGTAGGAAACAGGGGCTACACCTTC. It encodes CASSVGNRGYTF. Variable domain in full (rest from reference TRBV9 and TRBJ1-2): DSGVTQTPKHLITATGQRVTLRCSPRSGDLSVYWYQQSLDQGLQFLIQYYNGEERAKGNILERFSAQQFPDLHSELNLSSLELGDSALYFCASSVGNRGYTFGSGTRLTVV.

Ten or more counts support this clonotype. The chain links TRBV6-1 to TRBJ2-7, with D unclear. The CDR3 runs 14 residues. Per germline, CDR1 MNHNS and CDR2 SASEGT. Trimming stripped 1 base from V and 0 bases from J, with 7 bases between. The CDR3, as DNA: TGTGCCAGCAGTGAAGACATCCGCTCCTACGAGCAGTACTTC. Translating gives CASSEDIRSYEQYF.

Of note for this clonotype: The DNA is omitted, as the CDR3 cannot be located on it reliably, and the CDR3 follows TCRdb's listing. This chain links TRBV5-4 with TRBJ2-2. Germline V CDR1 and CDR2: SGHNT, YYREEE (reference sequence). With termini counted, the CDR3 has 15 amino acids. The CDR3 sequence is CASSLRTHTGELFFF.

This clonotype occurred many times. The V call is TRBV7-9, the J call TRBJ1-3; no clear D. Germline CDR1 SEHNR, CDR2 FQNEAQ (reference sequence). The CDR3 spans 13 residues. V was shortened by 7 bases and J by 3 bases, with 10 bases between the two germline ends. Written as DNA, the CDR3 is TGTGCCAGCACGATTGGGTTTGGAAACACCATATATTTT. Its protein product is CASTIGFGNTIYF.

V gene TRBV19 combines with J gene TRBJ1-2; TRBD1 might be the D (6 bases). Deletions cut 7 bases from V and 1 base from J, with 19 bases between. The CDR3 length is 16 residues. Germline lookup yields CDR1 LNHDA and CDR2 SQIVND (reference sequence). Here the CDR3 DNA reads TGTGCCAGTAATGATTTCAGAGGGGACAATAACTATGGCTACACCTTC. Translating it yields CASNDFRGDNNYGYTF. Full variable domain (missing parts from reference TRBV19 and TRBJ1-2): DGGITQSPKYLFRKEGQNVTLSCEQNLNHDAMYWYRQDPGQGLRLIYYSQIVNDFQKGDIAEGYSVSREKKESFPLTVTSAQKNPTAFYLCASNDFRGDNNYGYTFGSGTRLTVV.

The sample holds one count of this clonotype. A far larger clone differs by one base, so this is likely a read error. This chain links TRBV5-4 with TRBJ2-7; D possibly corresponds to TRBD1 (6 bases). Between the trimmed V and J ends, which lost 5 bases and 2 bases, there was a span of 14 bases. Germline V gene sequence: CDR1 SGHNT, CDR2 YYREEE (reference sequence). This CDR3 has 14 amino acids. CDR3 DNA sequence: TGTGCCAGCAGGCAAGGGCAGGGGACCTACGAGCAGTACTTC. This codes for CASRQGQGTYEQYF.

At least ten counts were recorded for this clonotype. The chain combines TRBV29-1 with TRBJ1-1; TRBD1 might be the D (5 bases). Trimming stripped 6 bases from V and 3 bases from J, with 5 bases between. Germline assignment: CDR1 SQVTM and CDR2 ANQGSEA. The CDR3 contains 10 residues. CDR3 residues: CSVGDTEAFF. CDR3 DNA sequence: TGCAGCGTAGGGGACACTGAAGCTTTCTTT.

The chain uses TRBV2 and TRBJ2-3; 10 bases agree with TRBD2. The CDR3 covers 15 residues. Trimming at V came to 5 bases and at J to 2 bases, leaving 4 bases not matched to a gene. CDR1 is SNHLY, CDR2 FYNNEI, per germline. CDR3 amino acids: CASSLLAGLTDTQYF. The CDR3 region has the DNA TGTGCCAGCAGTCTACTAGCGGGGCTCACAGATACGCAGTATTTT.

This clonotype was picked up a small number of times. This chain connects TRBV3-1 to TRBJ2-5; D not resolved. V was cut by 0 bases and J by 5 bases, with 13 bases left in between. Germline V gene sequence: CDR1 LGHDT, CDR2 YNNKEL (reference sequence). This CDR3 spans 15 amino acids. The CDR3 nucleotides are TGTGCCAGCAGCCAAGATGTAGGTAGCCCGGAGACCCAGTACTTC. Protein product: CASSQDVGSPETQYF.

This clonotype was detected once. The CDR3 DNA reads as TGCGCCAGCAGCCAACTGAGCCTGTGGGGGTCCGGCTATGGCTACACCTTC. It yields the protein CASSQLSLWGSGYGYTF. The V call is TRBV4-1, the J call TRBJ2-7; the D gene is possibly TRBD1 (5 bases). The DNA end lines up better with TRBJ1-2; the J call may be wrong. Germline V CDR1 and CDR2: MGHRA, YSYEKL. The CDR3 is 17 residues long.

This clonotype came up a few times. The gene calls are TRBV7-8 and TRBJ1-5; D call uncertain. This CDR3 is built from 15 residues. Germline assignment: CDR1 SGHVS and CDR2 FQNEAQ. The germline V and J ends were trimmed by 6 bases and 2 bases, with 14 bases remaining between them. The CDR3 is CASSTDGRRNQPQHF. Here the CDR3 DNA reads TGTGCCAGCAGTACGGACGGACGTCGCAATCAGCCCCAGCATTTT.

This clonotype was counted a few times. V usage is TRBV28 and J usage is TRBJ2-7; 7 bases map to TRBD2. The CDR3 has 13 amino acids. The germline V gene encodes CDR1 MDHEN and CDR2 SYDVKM. V lost 5 bases and J lost 5; bases outside the gene matches: 6. CDR3 residues: CASSDQGGNEQYF. The CDR3 DNA reads TGTGCCAGCAGTGATCAGGGAGGGAACGAGCAGTACTTC.

In this sample, this clonotype turned up many times. This rearrangement joins TRBV29-1 to TRBJ2-5; no reliable D call. V lost 3 bases and J 5 bases, leaving 10 bases between the germline ends. The CDR3 length is 12 residues. Germline V lookup: CDR1 SQVTM, CDR2 ANQGSEA. The CDR3 loop is CSVDESSETQYF. The CDR3 DNA reads TGCAGCGTTGATGAGAGTTCGGAGACCCAGTACTTC.

This clonotype ranks as large. This chain joins TRBV5-5 and TRBJ2-3, with TRBD2 matching over 7 bases. There are 17 residues in the CDR3. V was pared by 2 bases and J by 1 base, with 10 bases of the junction left unmatched. Germline V CDR1 and CDR2: SGHKS, YYEKEE (reference sequence). The CDR3 DNA reads as TGTGCCAGCAGCTTCCCTTTGGGAGGGGTCGGCACAGATACGCAGTATTTT. Amino acids: CASSFPLGGVGTDTQYF.

This clonotype has a count of ten or more. This chain joins TRBV2 and TRBJ2-3; 11 bases map to TRBD2. CDR1 and CDR2 (germline): SNHLY, FYNNEI. The CDR3 extends over 16 amino acids. Trimming at V came to 4 bases and at J to 4 bases, leaving 7 bases not matched to a gene. The CDR3 is CASSGEGLAVPDTQYF. As DNA, the CDR3 is TGTGCCAGCAGTGGCGAGGGACTAGCGGTCCCAGATACGCAGTATTTT.

Ten or more counts support this clonotype. The rearrangement joins TRBV5-1 to TRBJ2-3; TRBD1 or TRBD2 may be the D gene (5 bases each). Between the trimmed V and J ends, which lost 0 bases and 2 bases, there was a span of 19 bases. Germline V gene data show CDR1 as SGHRS and CDR2 as YFSETQ. The CDR3 extends over 18 amino acids. In DNA, the CDR3 is TGCGCCAGCAGCTTGGGACCCCCGAGGGGAACCCCCACAGATACGCAGTATTTT. Residues: CASSLGPPRGTPTDTQYF.

In this sample, this clonotype turned up many times. The chain is built from TRBV7-9 and TRBJ2-5, with 9 bases that match TRBD1. The J segment lost 4 bases and the V segment lost 6 bases, leaving 6 bases of the junction unmatched. Per germline, CDR1 SEHNR and CDR2 FQNEAQ (reference sequence). This CDR3 is built from 14 residues. The DNA for the CDR3 is TGTGCCAGCAGTTTCGGACAGGGGTCAGAGACCCAGTACTTC. It specifies CASSFGQGSETQYF. The full variable domain, completed using reference TRBV7-9 and TRBJ2-5, is DTGVSQNPRHKITKRGQNVTFRCDPISEHNRLYWYRQTLGQGPEFLTYFQNEAQLEKSRLLSDRFSAERPKGSFSTLEIQRTEQGDSAMYLCASSFGQGSETQYFGPGTRLLVL.

This clonotype was seen many times. This rearrangement joins TRBV30 to TRBJ1-6; TRBD1 might be the D (6 bases). Germline values: CDR1 GTSNPN, CDR2 SVGIG (reference sequence). The CDR3 totals 12 residues. V was pared by 7 bases and J by 5 bases, with 9 bases between. In nucleotides, the CDR3 is TGTGCCTCGGGACAAGATAATTCACCCCTCCACTTT. As protein: CASGQDNSPLHF.

This clonotype was picked up many times. The chain employs TRBV7-8 and TRBJ2-3; D might be TRBD1 (5 bases). CDR1 and CDR2 from the germline V gene are SGHVS and FQNEAQ. This CDR3 has 15 residues. Between the trimmed V and J ends, which lost 1 base and 0 bases, there was a span of 8 bases. Here the CDR3 DNA reads TGTGCCAGCAGCTTAGGGGGCCAAAGCACAGATACGCAGTATTTT. It encodes CASSLGGQSTDTQYF. The variable domain in full, completed from reference TRBV7-8 and TRBJ2-3, reads GAGVSQSPRYKVAKRGQDVALRCDPISGHVSLFWYQQALGQGPEFLTYFQNEAQLDKSGLPSDRFFAERPEGSVSTLKIQRTQQEDSAVYLCASSLGGQSTDTQYFGPGTRLTVL.

This clonotype has at least ten counts. The V gene is TRBV19, the J gene TRBJ2-7, with D perhaps matching TRBD1 (5 bases). This CDR3 is built from 14 residues. V was shortened by 3 bases and J by 1 base, with 10 bases between the two germline ends. Germline CDR1 and CDR2: LNHDA and SQIVND (reference sequence). The CDR3 loop reads CASSIDSMSYEQYF. The CDR3 DNA reads as TGTGCCAGTAGTATCGACAGTATGTCCTACGAGCAGTACTTC.